The rows below give T cell receptor beta chains drawn from one sample of a study of T cells after somatic rescue of genetic block. TCRdb's table, derived via immunoSEQ multiplex PCR, lists solely in-frame clones and lacks some. The data contain 80,000 to 100,000 clones, about 87% of them singletons. Sequenced material: peripheral blood mononuclear cells (PBMCs). The source is a woman aged 18-29 years. The conserved cysteine and the conserved F or W are not part of the CDR3 here. Fields, in order: J gene, V gene, CDR3 protein.

j_gene: TRBJ2-7
v_gene: TRBV30
CDR3aa: AWIRVADSYEQY

j_gene: TRBJ1-2
v_gene: TRBV5-1
CDR3aa: ASSPGQGADA

j_gene: TRBJ2-1
v_gene: TRBV5-8
CDR3aa: ASSLEVLAGRDEQF

j_gene: TRBJ2-7
v_gene: TRBV28
CDR3aa: ASSSTPYGRAYEQY

j_gene: TRBJ1-2
v_gene: TRBV25-1
CDR3aa: ASSLKQGARGYT

j_gene: TRBJ2-5
v_gene: TRBV9
CDR3aa: ASSEGQETQY

j_gene: TRBJ2-5
v_gene: TRBV6-4
CDR3aa: ATELAGCLETQY

j_gene: TRBJ1-2
v_gene: TRBV30
CDR3aa: AWSFSGWGYT

j_gene: TRBJ2-1
v_gene: TRBV18
CDR3aa: ASSPRRTRALF

j_gene: TRBJ2-1
v_gene: TRBV6-4
CDR3aa: ASSDSAGGPYNEQF

j_gene: TRBJ2-1
v_gene: TRBV7-9
CDR3aa: ASSYRDRGYNEQF

j_gene: TRBJ2-7
v_gene: TRBV2
CDR3aa: ASSDPGHHREQY

j_gene: TRBJ1-5
v_gene: TRBV7-2
CDR3aa: ASSLRGDQPQH

j_gene: TRBJ2-7
v_gene: TRBV20-1
CDR3aa: SATGTYEQY